Below are 25 T cell receptor beta chains sequenced from a single sample in a study of control samples from healthy donors and cancer patients. The protocol was immunoSEQ multiplex PCR, while the TCRdb copy is restricted to in-frame clones and leaves out a portion. The repertoire has 80,000 or so clones, around 95% of them found once; the top ten carry about 6%. The sample consisted of blood. The source is a woman in her 40s in good health.

The gene calls are TRBV5-6 and TRBJ2-1; 11 nucleotides align to TRBD1. The V gene's germline CDR1 is SGHDT and CDR2 YYEEEE. The V gene end was trimmed by 4 bases and the J gene end by 0 bases; junction bases not matched to a gene: 6. CDR3 length: 17 residues. The DNA for the CDR3 is TGTGCCAGCAGCCCAGGGACAGGGGGTAGCTCCTACAATGAGCAGTTCTTC. It encodes CASSPGTGGSSYNEQFF.

The chain employs TRBV11-2 and TRBJ2-2, with unresolved D. The CDR3 runs 14 residues. V lost 6 bases and J lost 6, with 14 bases in between. Germline lookup yields CDR1 SGHAT and CDR2 FQNNGV. CDR3 residues: CASRLNPLSGELFF. CDR3 DNA: TGTGCCAGCAGACTTAACCCCCTGTCCGGGGAGCTGTTTTTT.

V gene TRBV6-5 combines with J gene TRBJ1-5, with a possible D match to TRBD1 (6 bases). The CDR3 spans 13 residues. V was clipped by 6 bases and J by 6 bases, with 12 bases between them. Looked up from germline, CDR1 is MNHEY and CDR2 is SVGAGI. The CDR3 DNA sequence: TGTGCCAGCAGACAGGGAGGGGGTCAGCCCCAGCATTTT. Amino acids: CASRQGGGQPQHF.

CDR3 sequence: CASSRTGTYSGEQYF. The CDR3, as DNA: TGTGCCAGCAGTCGTACCGGGACCTACTCGGGCGAGCAGTACTTC. The chain is built from TRBV27 and TRBJ2-7; D might be TRBD1 or TRBD2, each matching 5 bases. V lost 5 bases, J lost 6 bases, and 20 bases lay in between. This CDR3 has 15 amino acids. CDR1 and CDR2 from the germline V gene are MNHEY and SMNVEV (reference sequence).

The chain carries TRBV27 and TRBJ1-1; the D is unclear. Looked up from germline, CDR1 is MNHEY and CDR2 is SMNVEV (reference sequence). Trimming removed 8 bases from V and 1 base from J, with 5 bases in between. The CDR3 length is 11 residues. CDR3 region: CASGWNTEAFF. In DNA form, the CDR3 reads TGTGCCAGCGGCTGGAACACTGAAGCTTTCTTT.

This chain connects TRBV5-1 to TRBJ2-5; the D call may be TRBD1 or TRBD2 (7 bases each). Germline V lookup: CDR1 SGHRS, CDR2 YFSETQ. This CDR3 has 15 amino acids. Trimming stripped 2 bases from V and 1 base from J, with 12 bases between. In nucleotides, the CDR3 is TGCGCCAGCAGCTTTTCAGGGGGGGTCCAAGAGACCCAGTACTTC. Translation gives CASSFSGGVQETQYF.

The chain combines TRBV7-9 with TRBJ1-2; D uncertain. CDR1 and CDR2 from the germline V gene are SEHNR and FQNEAQ (reference sequence). The V gene lost 7 bases and the J gene lost 2 bases, with 20 bases spanning the gap. CDR3 length: 16 residues. The CDR3 loop is CASTRLVGNLNYGYTF. In DNA form, the CDR3 reads TGTGCCAGCACCCGCCTGGTAGGGAACCTCAACTATGGCTACACCTTC.

V gene TRBV11-2 combines with J gene TRBJ1-4; D is undetermined. The CDR3 covers 16 residues. Germline lookup yields CDR1 SGHAT and CDR2 FQNNGV. Between the trimmed V and J ends, which lost 5 bases and 8 bases, there was a span of 21 bases. The CDR3 reads CASSPNPRVGGEKLFF. As DNA, the CDR3 is TGTGCCAGCAGCCCGAACCCCCGCGTGGGAGGAGAAAAACTGTTTTTT.

For this clone: This CDR3 is also generated by other DNA sequences in the sample. The rearrangement links TRBV5-1 to TRBJ1-1; D possibly corresponds to TRBD1 (5 bases). In germline, CDR1 is SGHRS, CDR2 YFSETQ. This CDR3 region has 13 residues. Trimming removed 4 bases at V and 1 base at J, with 8 bases between. CDR3 residues: CASSGDGNTEAFF. The CDR3 nucleotides are TGCGCCAGCAGCGGGGACGGGAACACTGAAGCTTTCTTT.

The rearrangement links TRBV6-1 to TRBJ1-2, with D perhaps TRBD1 (6 bases). V was shortened by 1 base and J by 3 bases, with 9 bases between the two germline ends. The CDR3 sequence is 14 residues long. CDR1 MNHNS and CDR2 SASEGT come from the germline V gene. DNA for the CDR3: TGTGCCAGCAGTGAAGACAGGGTTTACTATGGCTACACCTTC. This encodes CASSEDRVYYGYTF.

J is TRBJ2-5 and V is TRBV4-2, with 8 bases identical to TRBD2. The junction had 14 bases not matched to a gene; V was cut back by 2 bases and J by 3 bases. This CDR3 spans 18 amino acids. The germline CDR1 and CDR2 sequences are LGHNA and YNFKEQ. CDR3 sequence: CASSQWGANAGGKETQYF. The CDR3 DNA reads TGTGCCAGCAGCCAATGGGGTGCCAACGCGGGAGGAAAAGAGACCCAGTACTTC.

This clone appeared a single time. The rearrangement links TRBV5-1 to TRBJ1-2; D perhaps matches TRBD1 (5 bases). Trimming removed 0 bases from V and 4 bases from J, with 10 bases in between. Germline V CDR1 and CDR2: SGHRS, YFSETQ. This CDR3 spans 14 amino acids. The CDR3 DNA is TGCGCCAGCAGCTTGGTTTCTGGGGGCTATGGCTACACCTTC. Translation: CASSLVSGGYGYTF.

The chain links TRBV18 to TRBJ2-3; D ambiguous. The CDR3 covers 13 residues. Germline assignment: CDR1 KGHSH and CDR2 LQKENI. V was trimmed by 0 bases and J by 6 bases, leaving 7 bases between them. CDR3 region: CASSPPSQDTQYF. CDR3 DNA: TGTGCCAGCTCACCACCGAGTCAGGATACGCAGTATTTT. The full variable domain, in which reference TRBV18 and TRBJ2-3 provide the parts outside the CDR3, is NAGVMQNPRHLVRRRGQEARLRCSPMKGHSHVYWYRQLPEEGLKFMVYLQKENIIDESGMPKERFSAEFPKEGPSILRIQQVVRGDSAAYFCASSPPSQDTQYFGPGTRLTVL.

The gene calls are TRBV12-3 or TRBV12-4 and TRBJ1-5; possible D gene TRBD1, 6 bases. The CDR3 has 13 residues. Trimming took 6 bases from V and 6 from J, leaving 12 bases between them. The CDR3 reads CASRGQVGQPQHF. In DNA form, the CDR3 reads TGTGCCAGCAGGGGACAAGTGGGTCAGCCCCAGCATTTT.

This clone showed up just once. This chain connects TRBV7-2 to TRBJ1-5; possibly TRBD1 for D (5 bases). V lost 4 bases, J lost 5 bases, and 15 bases lay in between. CDR1 is SGHTA, CDR2 FQGNSA, per germline. The CDR3 consists of 15 residues. The CDR3 loop reads CASSSGAGTHQPQHF. CDR3 sequence (DNA): TGTGCCAGCAGCTCTGGGGCCGGTACACATCAGCCCCAGCATTTT.

The rearrangement uses TRBV13 and TRBJ1-5, with a weak D call TRBD1 (6 bases). Germline V gives CDR1 PRHDT, CDR2 FYEKMQ (reference sequence). This CDR3 is 17 amino acids long. The ends were cut back, 4 bases at V and 0 bases at J, with 16 bases in the middle. The CDR3 reads CASSYGSGAYSNQPQHF. The CDR3 DNA sequence: TGTGCCAGCAGCTACGGGTCGGGGGCTTATAGCAATCAGCCCCAGCATTTT.

The gene calls are TRBV7-2 and TRBJ2-5; D ambiguous. CDR1 and CDR2 (germline): SGHTA, FQGNSA. The CDR3 totals 12 residues. The ends were cut back, 4 bases at V and 4 bases at J, with 7 bases in the middle. CDR3 in DNA: TGTGCCAGCAGCTCCCTGGGAGAGACCCAGTACTTC. Its translation is CASSSLGETQYF.

The V and J genes are TRBV11-1 and TRBJ1-1, with a tentative D call TRBD1 (6 bases). Germline values: CDR1 SGHAT, CDR2 FQDESV (reference sequence). Between the trimmed V and J ends, which lost 5 bases and 0 bases, there was a span of 7 bases. This CDR3 is built from 13 residues. CDR3 sequence: CASSRQVNTEAFF. In DNA form, the CDR3 reads TGTGCCAGCAGCCGACAGGTGAACACTGAAGCTTTCTTT.

This chain uses TRBV7-8 with TRBJ2-3, with 14 bases fitting TRBD2. The CDR3 is made up of 16 amino acids. The ends lost 2 bases at V and 12 bases at J; junction bases unmatched: 10. Germline V gene data show CDR1 as SGHVS and CDR2 as FQNEAQ. CDR3 amino acids: CASSLRGTSGGPAQYF. The CDR3 coding sequence is TGTGCCAGCAGCTTAAGGGGGACTAGCGGGGGCCCTGCCCAGTATTTT.

The genes are TRBV28 and TRBJ2-7; 8 nucleotides agree with TRBD2. J gave up 6 bases and V 6 bases, and 25 bases lay outside the gene matches. This CDR3 spans 19 amino acids. Per germline, CDR1 MDHEN and CDR2 SYDVKM. Here the CDR3 DNA reads TGTGCCAGCAGCCTTATGGGCCCTAGCGGGCATGCCCCCAGGATCGAGCAGTACTTC. It encodes CASSLMGPSGHAPRIEQYF.

The sample holds a few counts of this clone. The rearrangement links TRBV7-8 to TRBJ1-5, with D possibly being TRBD1 (5 bases). V was trimmed by 2 bases and J by 1 base, leaving 21 bases between them. Germline V CDR1 and CDR2: SGHVS, FQNEAQ. The CDR3 has 19 amino acids. The CDR3 sequence is CASSLRGKGEGGSNQPQHF. The CDR3 DNA is TGTGCCAGCAGCTTAAGGGGCAAGGGAGAGGGTGGAAGCAATCAGCCCCAGCATTTT.

DNA of the CDR3: TGTGCCAGCAGCCGAAAGGGTATGGACACTGAAGCTTTCTTT. This codes for CASSRKGMDTEAFF. The V and J genes are TRBV16 and TRBJ1-1; no definite D call. The CDR3 runs 14 residues. Germline V gene lookup returns CDR1 KGHSY and CDR2 FQNENV. V gave up 4 bases and J gave up 3 bases, with 12 bases separating them. Full variable domain (missing parts from reference TRBV16 and TRBJ1-1): GEEVAQTPKHLVRGEGQKAKLYCAPIKGHSYVFWYQQVLKNEFKFLISFQNENVFDETGMPKERFSAKCLPNSPCSLEIQATKLEDSAVYFCASSRKGMDTEAFFGQGTRLTVV.

This clone has just one count. The chain couples TRBV27 to TRBJ2-1; D possibly uses TRBD1 or TRBD2 (5 bases each). The CDR3 has 14 residues. V was pared by 2 bases and J by 6 bases, with 11 bases between. CDR1 and CDR2 (germline): MNHEY, SMNVEV (reference sequence). CDR3 DNA: TGTGCCAGCAGTTTACCGGGACGACCCAATGAGCAGTTCTTC. Translated: CASSLPGRPNEQFF.

This chain joins TRBV24-1 and TRBJ2-5; D is unresolved. V dropped 1 base and J dropped 5 bases, with 7 bases sitting between them. Germline-derived CDR1 and CDR2 are KGHDR and SFDVKD. This CDR3 is built from 13 residues. The CDR3 spells CATSDFLGETQYF. CDR3 nucleotide sequence: TGTGCCACCAGTGATTTCCTGGGGGAGACCCAGTACTTC.

The chain is built from TRBV6-8 and TRBJ1-4, with D possibly matching TRBD1 (5 bases). Trimming took 2 bases from V and 6 from J, leaving 10 bases between them. Germline assignment: CDR1 MNHGY and CDR2 SAAAGT. CDR3 length: 14 residues. This CDR3 is CASSYGGSDEKLFF. The DNA for the CDR3 is TGTGCCAGCAGTTACGGGGGGTCGGATGAAAAACTGTTTTTT.